A single sample is the source of the 28 T cell receptor beta chains below, sequenced in a study of CD4 T cells in relation to SARS-CoV-2 and coronaviruses. The unexposed donors gave CD4+ T cells in 2011-2018, prior to COVID-19. Libraries were prepared by immunoSEQ multiplex PCR; TCRdb keeps only in-frame clonotypes and omits some of them. The sample shows about 70,000 clones, about 87% of them seen only once. Sequencing was carried out using memory CD4+ T cells from PBMCs. The receptors here all came from a human donor in good health.

The chain links TRBV5-5 to TRBJ2-3, with 12 bases fitting TRBD2. Looked up from germline, CDR1 is SGHKS and CDR2 is YYEKEE (reference sequence). J lost 5 bases, V lost 4 bases, and 8 bases had no gene match. This CDR3 has 16 residues. The DNA for the CDR3 is TGTGCCAGCAGCCTCAGACTAGCGGGGGCGGGAGATACGCAGTATTTT. Translation gives CASSLRLAGAGDTQYF.

V gene TRBV5-1 combines with J gene TRBJ2-7, with a weak D call TRBD1 (6 bases). Germline loops: CDR1 SGHRS, CDR2 YFSETQ. The CDR3 length is 14 residues. V was clipped by 4 bases and J by 3 bases, with 14 bases between them. The CDR3 sequence: CASSPAGQLYEQYF. The CDR3 DNA follows: TGCGCCAGCAGCCCGGCCGGACAGCTCTACGAGCAGTACTTC.

The J gene is TRBJ2-5, the V gene TRBV5-1; 10 bases match TRBD2. With 0 bases clipped from V and 3 bases from J, the junction kept 2 bases outside the gene matches. This CDR3 has 15 amino acids. Germline V lookup: CDR1 SGHRS, CDR2 YFSETQ. CDR3 nucleotide sequence: TGCGCCAGCAGCTTGGCCGGGACTAGCGAAGAGACCCAGTACTTC. This codes for CASSLAGTSEETQYF.

The V call is TRBV27, the J call TRBJ2-4; 9 nucleotides match TRBD1. Germline V gene data show CDR1 as MNHEY and CDR2 as SMNVEV (reference sequence). CDR3 length equals 16 residues. The J segment lost 0 bases and the V segment lost 8 bases, leaving 8 bases of the junction unmatched. CDR3 sequence (DNA): TGTGCCAGCTCCACTCGGGACAGGGTAGCCAAAAACATTCAGTACTTC. It yields the protein CASSTRDRVAKNIQYF.

The J gene is TRBJ2-3, the V gene TRBV2; TRBD1 aligns across 7 bases. CDR3 length: 15 amino acids. V trimming: 7 bases; J trimming: 5 bases; junction bases outside the gene matches: 12. Germline assignment: CDR1 SNHLY and CDR2 FYNNEI. CDR3 sequence: CASTSLRGRRDTQYF. The CDR3 DNA follows: TGTGCCAGCACCTCCCTGAGGGGGCGAAGAGATACGCAGTATTTT.

This chain connects TRBV30 to TRBJ2-2; maybe TRBD2 (6 bases). With 4 bases removed from V and 3 bases from J, the gap between germline ends came to 27 bases. CDR3 length: 19 residues. CDR1 and CDR2 from the germline V gene are GTSNPN and SVGIG (reference sequence). Here the CDR3 DNA reads TGTGCCTGGAAGCCACGGTGGGGTCCCACGCGGGGTGACACCGGGGAGCTGTTTTTT. As protein: CAWKPRWGPTRGDTGELFF.

V and J are TRBV18 and TRBJ2-5, with D perhaps matching TRBD1 (5 bases). V gave up 3 bases and J gave up 1 base, with 9 bases separating them. This CDR3 spans 14 amino acids. CDR1 is KGHSH and CDR2 is LQKENI in the germline V gene. The CDR3 spells CASSPPQGQETQYF. CDR3 DNA sequence: TGTGCCAGCTCACCTCCTCAGGGCCAAGAGACCCAGTACTTC.

The CDR3 coding sequence is TGTGCCAGCAGCTTGGGTCCAGGGGATCGCGAGCAGTACTTC. This sequence encodes CASSLGPGDREQYF. The rearrangement joins TRBV5-6 to TRBJ2-7; D might be TRBD1 (6 bases). V was cut by 0 bases and J by 6 bases, with 13 bases left in between. Germline CDR1 SGHDT, CDR2 YYEEEE. The CDR3 spans 14 residues.

The chain carries TRBV20-1 and TRBJ2-3; D remains ambiguous. The ends were cut back, 3 bases at V and 2 bases at J, with 9 bases in the middle. The germline CDR1 and CDR2 sequences are DFQATT and SNEGSKA (reference sequence). The CDR3 has 13 amino acids. As DNA, the CDR3 is TGCAGTGCTAGTCACGGTACCACAGATACGCAGTATTTT. Amino acid sequence: CSASHGTTDTQYF.

The rearrangement joins TRBV20-1 to TRBJ2-7; 7 nucleotides align to TRBD2. The CDR3 sequence is 16 residues long. In germline, CDR1 is DFQATT, CDR2 SNEGSKA (reference sequence). Germline trimming cut 3 bases from V and 7 bases from J; bases unmatched to any gene: 18. CDR3: CSASIIGHRGEGEQYF. The DNA for the CDR3 is TGCAGTGCTAGTATAATAGGCCACCGTGGGGAGGGGGAGCAGTACTTC.

This chain connects TRBV10-3 to TRBJ1-1; D perhaps matches TRBD1 (5 bases). CDR3 length equals 14 residues. V lost 1 base and J lost 2, with 8 bases in between. Germline CDR1 reads ENHRY; CDR2 reads SYGVKD. The CDR3 DNA reads as TGTGCCATCAGTGAGTATGACAGCAACACTGAAGCTTTCTTT. Amino acids: CAISEYDSNTEAFF.

The gene calls are TRBV6-6 and TRBJ1-6; D is unresolved. Germline V gene sequence: CDR1 MNHNY, CDR2 SVGAGI (reference sequence). This CDR3 is 14 amino acids long. The V gene lost 4 bases and the J gene lost 6 bases, with 10 bases spanning the gap. CDR3 in amino acids: CASSFEGRNSPLHF. CDR3 sequence (DNA): TGTGCCAGCAGTTTCGAAGGACGTAATTCACCCCTCCACTTT.

The chain recombines TRBV7-3 with TRBJ2-1; D might be TRBD2 (5 bases). The CDR3 has 16 amino acids. Germline V gene sequence: CDR1 SGHTA, CDR2 FQGTGA. V lost 6 bases and J 6 bases, leaving 21 bases between the germline ends. CDR3 sequence reads: CASSIDSGLGVNEQFF. The CDR3 nucleotides read TGTGCCAGCAGTATAGACTCCGGGTTGGGAGTCAATGAGCAGTTCTTC.

The chain recombines TRBV3-1 (or the pseudogene TRBV3-2) with TRBJ2-1; D ambiguous. Between the trimmed V and J ends, which lost 2 bases and 5 bases, there was a span of 4 bases. Per the germline V gene, CDR1 is LGHDT and CDR2 is YNNKEL (reference sequence). This CDR3 region has 12 residues. CDR3 DNA sequence: TGTGCCAGCAGCCAATTGGACAATGAGCAGTTCTTC. This translates into CASSQLDNEQFF.

The gene calls are TRBV18 and TRBJ1-3; 8 bases are a match to TRBD1. The CDR3 loop spans 14 amino acids. Per germline, CDR1 KGHSH and CDR2 LQKENI. V gave up 3 bases and J gave up 6 bases; unmatched junction bases: 4. CDR3 coding DNA: TGTGCCAGCTCACCCGACAGGGGTGTAAACACCATATATTTT. Amino acid sequence: CASSPDRGVNTIYF. Looking up the rest from reference TRBV18 and TRBJ1-3 gives the full variable domain: NAGVMQNPRHLVRRRGQEARLRCSPMKGHSHVYWYRQLPEEGLKFMVYLQKENIIDESGMPKERFSAEFPKEGPSILRIQQVVRGDSAAYFCASSPDRGVNTIYFGEGSWLTVV.

The V gene is TRBV5-1, the J gene TRBJ1-3, with TRBD1 identical over 8 bases. This CDR3 spans 17 amino acids. Trimming took 4 bases from V and 2 from J; bases not matched to a gene: 11. Germline loops: CDR1 SGHRS, CDR2 YFSETQ. The CDR3 DNA sequence: TGCGCCAGCAGCATACACGACAGGGGCGACGCTGGAAACACCATATATTTT. It codes for CASSIHDRGDAGNTIYF. The full variable domain, with the rest looked up from reference TRBV5-1 and TRBJ1-3, is KAGVTQTPRYLIKTRGQQVTLSCSPISGHRSVSWYQQTPGQGLQFLFEYFSETQRNKGNFPGRFSGRQFSNSRSEMNVSTLELGDSALYLCASSIHDRGDAGNTIYFGEGSWLTVV.

The chain links TRBV10-3 to TRBJ1-4; D unclear. Trimming removed 2 bases at V and 0 bases at J, with 13 bases between. The CDR3 runs 17 residues. From germline, CDR1 is ENHRY and CDR2 SYGVKD. CDR3 nucleotides: TGTGCCATCAGTGAGGCGGGGAAGACTTCAACTAATGAAAAACTGTTTTTT. Translation gives CAISEAGKTSTNEKLFF.

This chain connects TRBV30 to TRBJ1-6, with 9 nucleotides matching TRBD1. Germline trimming cut 5 bases from V and 9 bases from J; bases unmatched to any gene: 11. CDR1 GTSNPN and CDR2 SVGIG come from the germline V gene (reference sequence). CDR3 length: 15 amino acids. CDR3 residues: CAWSPGQGMGSPLHF. As DNA, the CDR3 is TGTGCCTGGTCCCCGGGACAGGGTATGGGTTCACCCCTCCACTTT. Combining the CDR3 with reference TRBV30 and TRBJ1-6 gives the whole variable domain SQTIHQWPATLVQPVGSPLSLECTVEGTSNPNLYWYRQAAGRGLQLLFYSVGIGQISSEVPQNLSASRPQDRQFILSSKKLLLSDSGFYLCAWSPGQGMGSPLHFGNGTRLTVT.

CDR3 region: CASSLNRDRGGEQYF. CDR3 sequence (DNA): TGTGCCAGCAGTTTGAACCGGGACAGGGGGGGTGAGCAGTACTTC. This rearrangement joins TRBV7-9 to TRBJ2-7, with 11 bases fitting TRBD1. With V trimmed by 6 bases and J by 7 bases, 11 bases remained unmatched. The CDR3 has 15 amino acids. The germline V gene has CDR1 SEHNR and CDR2 FQNEAQ (reference sequence).

This chain connects TRBV3-1 (or the pseudogene TRBV3-2) to TRBJ1-3; no definite D call. Trimming cost V 4 bases and J 1 base, with 2 bases left between them. CDR1 is LGHDT and CDR2 is YNNKEL in the germline V gene (reference sequence). CDR3 length equals 12 residues. CDR3 protein: CASSPSGNTIYF. The CDR3 region has the DNA TGTGCCAGCAGCCCGTCTGGAAACACCATATATTTT.

V usage is TRBV7-6 and J usage is TRBJ2-5, with D possibly being TRBD2 (6 bases). Trimming stripped 8 bases from V and 1 base from J, with 11 bases between. Germline V CDR1 and CDR2: SGHVS, FNYEAQ. The CDR3 is 13 residues long. CDR3 DNA sequence: TGTGCCAGCGGGGGACTGGCCCAAGAGACCCAGTACTTC. Amino acids: CASGGLAQETQYF. Full variable domain (outside the CDR3, taken from reference TRBV7-6 and TRBJ2-5): GAGVSQSPRYKVTKRGQDVALRCDPISGHVSLYWYRQALGQGPEFLTYFNYEAQQDKSGLPNDRFSAERPEGSISTLTIQRTEQRDSAMYRCASGGLAQETQYFGPGTRLLVL.

The chain has TRBV5-1 and TRBJ1-1, with no clear D. The CDR3 runs 13 residues. Germline V gives CDR1 SGHRS, CDR2 YFSETQ. Trimming cost V 3 bases and J 1 base, with 7 bases left between them. CDR3 amino acids: CASSYDWNTEAFF. The CDR3 region has the DNA TGCGCCAGCAGCTACGACTGGAACACTGAAGCTTTCTTT.

The CDR3 loop reads CASSLDTGAEQYF. The DNA for the CDR3 is TGTGCCAGCAGCTTAGACACAGGTGCCGAGCAGTACTTC. The chain has TRBV7-2 and TRBJ2-7, with D possibly matching TRBD1 (5 bases). V lost 1 base, J lost 6 bases, and 10 bases lay in between. This CDR3 comprises 13 residues. In germline, CDR1 is SGHTA, CDR2 FQGNSA.

The chain is built from TRBV6-1 and TRBJ2-6; TRBD1 aligns across 8 bases. This CDR3 spans 18 amino acids. Looked up from germline, CDR1 is MNHNS and CDR2 is SASEGT. The V segment lost 4 bases and the J segment 2 bases; nucleotides outside the gene matches: 10. CDR3 bases: TGTGCCAGCAGTGGAGACGGGGACAGGTTCACTGGGGCCAACGTCCTGACTTTC. It encodes CASSGDGDRFTGANVLTF.

This chain joins TRBV3-1 (or the pseudogene TRBV3-2) and TRBJ2-1; 8 nucleotides line up with TRBD2. CDR1 LGHDT and CDR2 YNNKEL come from the germline V gene (reference sequence). Germline trimming cut 0 bases from V and 5 bases from J; bases unmatched to any gene: 9. The CDR3 is 17 residues long. For the CDR3, the DNA is TGTGCCAGCAGCCAAGAGGTTAGCGGGGTCAGCGACAATGAGCAGTTCTTC. Translation: CASSQEVSGVSDNEQFF.

This chain joins TRBV11-3 and TRBJ2-3; D remains unclear. The V and J ends lost 1 base and 5 bases respectively, with 7 bases between them. Germline-derived CDR1 and CDR2 are SGHNT and YENEEA. The CDR3 has 13 residues. DNA of the CDR3: TGTGCCAGCAGCTTAGGCCACCGAGATACGCAGTATTTT. The encoded protein is CASSLGHRDTQYF.

The chain uses TRBV3-1 (or the pseudogene TRBV3-2) and TRBJ2-7; 9 bases align to TRBD1. The CDR3 runs 14 residues. V lost 4 bases to trimming and J lost 2 bases; unmatched junction nucleotides: 3. Germline V CDR1 and CDR2: LGHDT, YNNKEL (reference sequence). CDR3 bases: TGTGCCAGCAGCCCTAGGACAGGGGCCTACGAGCAGTACTTC. Translated, it gives CASSPRTGAYEQYF.

This clone was found once. The chain links TRBV3-1 (or the pseudogene TRBV3-2) to TRBJ2-1; 8 bases agree with TRBD2. J lost 4 bases, V lost 1 base, and 9 bases had no gene match. CDR1 and CDR2 from the germline V gene are LGHDT and YNNKEL (reference sequence). CDR3 length: 17 residues. The DNA of the CDR3 is TGTGCCAGCAGCCAAGGGAGGGCTAGCGGGCAGTACAATGAGCAGTTCTTC. Translated: CASSQGRASGQYNEQFF.